A single sample gave rise to the 3 T cell receptor beta chains below, sequenced in a study of OX40 agonist ivuxolimab in advanced cancers. The receptor library was made with the immunoSEQ multiplex PCR assay. Imported from immuneACCESS, the table was reduced by TCRdb to in-frame sequences with V and J called. These copies leave out some clones; in studies compared against another copy, an unresolved V gene accounts for under half, and the cause of the remainder is not known. The sample data list about 41,000 clones, and roughly nine tenths of these were observed just once. The ten largest account for 0.55% to 0.6% of the sample. The material was CD4+ or CD8+ T cells sorted from blood, obtained in a trial of the OX40 agonist ivuxolimab. Source of these receptors: an adult with an advanced solid tumor such as melanoma, head and neck, liver or kidney cancer.

The chain is built from TRBV11-3 and TRBJ2-4, with 8 bases fitting TRBD1. Germline V lookup: CDR1 SGHNT, CDR2 YENEEA. The CDR3 spans 15 residues. J lost 3 bases, V lost 1 base, and 2 bases had no gene match. The CDR3 sequence is CASSLGGTGKNIQYF. CDR3 DNA: TGTGCCAGCAGCTTAGGGGGGACAGGCAAAAACATTCAGTACTTC.

This clone was seen only once. The chain combines TRBV2 with TRBJ2-7; 7 bases match TRBD1. Germline V lookup: CDR1 SNHLY, CDR2 FYNNEI. CDR3 length: 13 amino acids. The junction had 6 bases not matched to a gene; V was cut back by 6 bases and J by 4 bases. This CDR3 is CASRGDRQYEQYF. The CDR3 DNA reads TGTGCCAGCAGAGGGGACAGACAGTACGAGCAGTACTTC.

In DNA, the CDR3 is TGTGCCATCAGTGAGTCCGGGACAGGGATGAACACTGAAGCTTTCTTT. Protein sequence: CAISESGTGMNTEAFF. V is TRBV10-3 and J is TRBJ1-1; TRBD1 aligns across 9 bases. CDR1 ENHRY and CDR2 SYGVKD come from the germline V gene. Trimming cost V 0 bases and J 0 bases; bases outside gene matches: 2. The CDR3 runs to 16 residues.